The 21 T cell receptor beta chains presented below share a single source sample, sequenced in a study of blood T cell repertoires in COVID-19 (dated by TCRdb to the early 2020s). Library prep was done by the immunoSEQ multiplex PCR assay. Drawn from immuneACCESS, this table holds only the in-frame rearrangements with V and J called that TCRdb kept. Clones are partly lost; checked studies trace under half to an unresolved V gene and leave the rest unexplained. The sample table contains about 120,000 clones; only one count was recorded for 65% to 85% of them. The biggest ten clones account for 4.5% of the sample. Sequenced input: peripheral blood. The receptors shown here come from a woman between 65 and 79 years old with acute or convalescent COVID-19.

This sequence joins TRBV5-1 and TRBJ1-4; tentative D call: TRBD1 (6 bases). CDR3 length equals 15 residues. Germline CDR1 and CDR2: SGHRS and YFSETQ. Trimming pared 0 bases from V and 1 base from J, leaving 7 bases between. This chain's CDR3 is CASSLARGTNEKLFF. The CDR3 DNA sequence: TGCGCCAGCAGCTTGGCCAGGGGAACTAATGAAAAACTGTTTTTT.

The CDR3 reads CASSLLQSTDTQYF. CDR3 DNA sequence: TGCGCCAGCAGCTTGTTGCAGAGCACAGATACGCAGTATTTT. The chain is built from TRBV5-1 and TRBJ2-3; D remains unclear. CDR1 and CDR2 from the germline V gene are SGHRS and YFSETQ. The V gene lost 1 base and the J gene lost 0 bases, with 6 bases spanning the gap. The CDR3 loop spans 14 amino acids.

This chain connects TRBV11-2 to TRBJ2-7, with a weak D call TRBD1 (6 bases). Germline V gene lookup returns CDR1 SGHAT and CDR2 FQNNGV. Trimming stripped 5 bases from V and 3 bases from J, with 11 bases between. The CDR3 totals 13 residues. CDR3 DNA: TGTGCCAGCAGCCGAGACAGGTTCTACGAGCAGTACTTC. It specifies CASSRDRFYEQYF.

CDR3 sequence reads: CASSQGNTGELFF. CDR3 bases: TGTGCCAGCAGCCAGGGAAACACCGGGGAGCTGTTTTTT. The V and J genes are TRBV7-3 and TRBJ2-2; D perhaps matches TRBD1 (5 bases). Trimming removed 5 bases from V and 2 bases from J, with 6 bases in between. The CDR3 has 13 amino acids. CDR1 and CDR2 from the germline V gene are SGHTA and FQGTGA.

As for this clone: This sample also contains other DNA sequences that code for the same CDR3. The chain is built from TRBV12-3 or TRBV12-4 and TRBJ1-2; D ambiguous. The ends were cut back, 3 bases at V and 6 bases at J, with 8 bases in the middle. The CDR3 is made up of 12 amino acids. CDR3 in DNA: TGTGCCAGCAGTTTTGGAGGAGATGGCTACACCTTC. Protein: CASSFGGDGYTF.

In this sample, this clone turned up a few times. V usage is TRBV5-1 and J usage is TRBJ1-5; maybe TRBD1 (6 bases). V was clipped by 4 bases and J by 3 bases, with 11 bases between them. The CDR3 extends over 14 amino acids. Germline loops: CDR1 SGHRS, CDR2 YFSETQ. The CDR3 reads CASSPDSPNQPQHF. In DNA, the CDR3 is TGCGCCAGCAGCCCGGACAGCCCCAATCAGCCCCAGCATTTT.

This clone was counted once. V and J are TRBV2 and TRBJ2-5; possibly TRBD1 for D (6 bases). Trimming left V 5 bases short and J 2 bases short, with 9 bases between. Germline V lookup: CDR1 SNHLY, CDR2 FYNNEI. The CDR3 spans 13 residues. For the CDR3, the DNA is TGTGCCAGCAGTCGGGACATACAAGAGACCCAGTACTTC. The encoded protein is CASSRDIQETQYF. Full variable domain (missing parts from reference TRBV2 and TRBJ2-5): EPEVTQTPSHQVTQMGQEVILRCVPISNHLYFYWYRQILGQKVEFLVSFYNNEISEKSEIFDDQFSVERPDGSNFTLKIRSTKLEDSAMYFCASSRDIQETQYFGPGTRLLVL.

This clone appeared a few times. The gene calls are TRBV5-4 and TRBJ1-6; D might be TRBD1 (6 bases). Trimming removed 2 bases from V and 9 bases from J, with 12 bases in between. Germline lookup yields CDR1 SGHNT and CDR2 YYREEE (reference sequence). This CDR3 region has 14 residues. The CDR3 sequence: CASSLQGTRSPLHF. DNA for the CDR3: TGTGCCAGCAGCTTACAGGGTACTCGTTCACCCCTCCACTTT.

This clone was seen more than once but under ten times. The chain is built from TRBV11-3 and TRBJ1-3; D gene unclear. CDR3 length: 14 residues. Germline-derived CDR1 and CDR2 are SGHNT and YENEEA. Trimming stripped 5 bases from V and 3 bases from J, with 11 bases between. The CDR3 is CASSRSEFGNTIYF. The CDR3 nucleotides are TGTGCCAGCAGCCGATCCGAGTTTGGAAACACCATATATTTT.

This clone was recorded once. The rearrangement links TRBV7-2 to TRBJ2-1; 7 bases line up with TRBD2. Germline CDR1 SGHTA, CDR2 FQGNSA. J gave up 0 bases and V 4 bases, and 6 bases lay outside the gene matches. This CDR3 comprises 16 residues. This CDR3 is CASSSQAGSSYNEQFF. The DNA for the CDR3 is TGTGCCAGCAGCTCACAAGCGGGGAGCTCCTACAATGAGCAGTTCTTC.

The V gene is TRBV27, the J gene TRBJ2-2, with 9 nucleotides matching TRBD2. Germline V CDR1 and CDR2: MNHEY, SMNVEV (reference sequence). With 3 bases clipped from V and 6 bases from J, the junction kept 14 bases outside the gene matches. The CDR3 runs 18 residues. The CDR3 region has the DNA TGTGCCAGCAGTTTCCTCGGTTTTGGGAGCGGGGGGCCCGGGGAGCTGTTTTTT. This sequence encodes CASSFLGFGSGGPGELFF.

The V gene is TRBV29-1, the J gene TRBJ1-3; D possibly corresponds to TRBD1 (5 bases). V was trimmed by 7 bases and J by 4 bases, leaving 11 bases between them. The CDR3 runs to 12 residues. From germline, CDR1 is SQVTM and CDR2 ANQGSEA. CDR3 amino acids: CSGEGYGNTIYF. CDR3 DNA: TGCAGCGGGGAGGGGTACGGAAACACCATATATTTT. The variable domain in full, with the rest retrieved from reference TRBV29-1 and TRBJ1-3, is SAVISQKPSRDICQRGTSLTIQCQVDSQVTMMFWYRQQPGQSLTLIATANQGSEATYESGFVIDKFPISRPNLTFSTLTVSNMSPEDSSIYLCSGEGYGNTIYFGEGSWLTVV.

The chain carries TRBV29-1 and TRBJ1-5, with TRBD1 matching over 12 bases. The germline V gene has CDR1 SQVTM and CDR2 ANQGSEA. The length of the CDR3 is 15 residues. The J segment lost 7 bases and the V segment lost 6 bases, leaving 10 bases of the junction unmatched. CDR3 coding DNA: TGCAGCGTCCTCGGGACAGGGGGCGGTGGCCAGCCCCAGCATTTT. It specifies CSVLGTGGGGQPQHF.

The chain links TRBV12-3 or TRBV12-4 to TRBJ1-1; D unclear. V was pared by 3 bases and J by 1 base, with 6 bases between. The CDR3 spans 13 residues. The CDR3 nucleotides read TGTGCCAGCAGTTTTAGCAGGAACACTGAAGCTTTCTTT. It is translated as CASSFSRNTEAFF.

The CDR3 protein is CASSQIVRETQYF. The CDR3 DNA reads TGTGCCAGCAGCCAAATAGTAAGAGAGACCCAGTACTTC. The gene calls are TRBV14 and TRBJ2-5; D is unclear. Germline loops: CDR1 SGHDN, CDR2 FVKESK. Trimming left V 2 bases short and J 4 bases short, with 8 bases between. This CDR3 region has 13 residues.

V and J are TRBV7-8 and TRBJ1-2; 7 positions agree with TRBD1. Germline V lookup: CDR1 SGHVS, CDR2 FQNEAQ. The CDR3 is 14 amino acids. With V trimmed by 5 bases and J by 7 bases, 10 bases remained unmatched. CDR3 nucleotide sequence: TGTGCCAGCAGCCTTAACAGGGGCCCGGGTGGCTACACCTTC. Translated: CASSLNRGPGGYTF.

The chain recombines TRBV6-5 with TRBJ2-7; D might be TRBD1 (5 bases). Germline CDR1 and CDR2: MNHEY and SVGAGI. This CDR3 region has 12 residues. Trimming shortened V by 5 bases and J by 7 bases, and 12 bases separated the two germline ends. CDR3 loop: CASSRTLVEQYF. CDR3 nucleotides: TGTGCCAGCAGTCGGACATTAGTGGAGCAGTACTTC.

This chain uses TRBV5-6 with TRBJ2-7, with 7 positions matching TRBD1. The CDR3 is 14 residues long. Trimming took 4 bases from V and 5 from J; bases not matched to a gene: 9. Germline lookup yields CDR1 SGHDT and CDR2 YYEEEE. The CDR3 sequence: CASSPATGINEQYF. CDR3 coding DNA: TGTGCCAGCAGCCCCGCGACAGGGATTAACGAGCAGTACTTC.

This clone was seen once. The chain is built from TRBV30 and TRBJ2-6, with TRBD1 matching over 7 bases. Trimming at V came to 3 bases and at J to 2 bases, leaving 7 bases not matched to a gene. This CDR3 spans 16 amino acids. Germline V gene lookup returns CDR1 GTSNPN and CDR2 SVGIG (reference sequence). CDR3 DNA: TGTGCCTGGAGGGATACAGGGGCGGCTGGGGCCAACGTCCTGACTTTC. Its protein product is CAWRDTGAAGANVLTF.

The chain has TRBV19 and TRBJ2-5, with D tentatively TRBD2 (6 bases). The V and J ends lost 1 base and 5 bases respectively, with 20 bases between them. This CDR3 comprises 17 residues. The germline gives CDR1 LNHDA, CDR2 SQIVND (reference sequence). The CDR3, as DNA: TGTGCCAGTAGTATAGTGTCCGGGGGAAGTGGTTTGGAGACCCAGTACTTC. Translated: CASSIVSGGSGLETQYF.

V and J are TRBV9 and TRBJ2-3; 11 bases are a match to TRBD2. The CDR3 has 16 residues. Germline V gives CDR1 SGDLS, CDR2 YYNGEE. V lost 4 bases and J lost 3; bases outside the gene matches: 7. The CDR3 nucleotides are TGTGCCAGCAGCCTTTCTCCTAGCGGGGGGACAGATACGCAGTATTTT. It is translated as CASSLSPSGGTDTQYF.